This T cell receptor (beta chain) stems from a study of shared clonotypes between healthy human individuals. About this clone itself: The target antigen is unknown.

Study-level findings and limits: What naive subsets generally showed was a larger estimated richness than memory subsets showed. Clonotypes shared by all four sorted-subset donors had higher generation probabilities than non-shared clonotypes.

Caucasian adults residing in Nashville, Tennessee made up all the donors. Sequencing was performed with immunoSEQ multiplex PCR; in TCRdb, only in-frame clones are kept and a portion is missing. This table holds around 2.5 million clones, approximately 93% found once. What was sequenced was naive CD4+ T cells from PBMCs. This sample's subset: CD45RA+ positively selected. This sequence was found in a man aged 18 to 30 in good health. Some clones in this sample may be carry-over from other donors' samples.

The CDR3 sequence is CASSLLHLPGDTGELFF. The CDR3 DNA reads TGTGCCAGCAGCTTACTCCACTTACCGGGAGACACCGGGGAGCTGTTTTTT. The chain has TRBV7-6 and TRBJ2-2; perhaps TRBD2 as D (6 bases). Between the trimmed V and J ends, which lost 2 bases and 3 bases, there was a span of 16 bases. The CDR3 has 17 residues. Germline V gene sequence: CDR1 SGHVS, CDR2 FNYEAQ.